These 13 T cell receptor beta chains share one sample of origin, sequenced in a study of molecular identifiers for immune sequencing clone quantification. MiXCR was run by TCRdb on the PCR reads, yielding one entry per CDR3 protein. The sample lists about 89,000 distinct CDR3 sequences, over 15% occurring once. Sequenced input: naive CD8+ T cells from blood, with Jurkat cell RNA spiked in. Documented subset: FACS-sorted CD8+CD4-CCR7+CD45RA+ naive T cells. These receptors were taken from a human donor in good health. Some libraries in this study had Jurkat cell RNA spiked in.

This clonotype was picked up many times. The rearrangement uses TRBV7-2 and TRBJ2-7; TRBD2 agrees at 7 bases. The length of the CDR3 is 14 residues. Germline V lookup: CDR1 SGHTA, CDR2 FQGNSA. Germline trimming cut 5 bases from V and 2 bases from J; bases unmatched to any gene: 6. As DNA, the CDR3 is TGTGCCAGCAGCCCCGGGGAGGGGCCCTACGAGCAGTACTTC. This gives the protein CASSPGEGPYEQYF. The variable domain in full, with the rest retrieved from reference TRBV7-2 and TRBJ2-7, is GAGVSQSPSNKVTEKGKDVELRCDPISGHTALYWYRQSLGQGLEFLIYFQGNSAPDKSGLPSDRFSAERTGGSVSTLTIQRTQQEDSAVYLCASSPGEGPYEQYFGPGTRLTVT.

This clonotype was found many times. The chain is built from TRBV11-2 and TRBJ1-4; weak D call: TRBD1 (5 bases). The V gene's germline CDR1 is SGHAT and CDR2 FQNNGV. The CDR3 has 16 amino acids. The germline V and J ends were trimmed by 0 bases and 7 bases, with 15 bases remaining between them. The CDR3 spells CASSLDLGVSAEKLFF. The CDR3 bases are TGTGCCAGCAGCTTAGATCTAGGGGTTAGCGCTGAAAAACTGTTTTTT.

This clonotype appeared many times. The CDR3 DNA sequence: TGTGCCAGCAGCGGACAGGGGCCGGGGCAGAGAACCGGGGAGCTGTTTTTT. Translated: CASSGQGPGQRTGELFF. The chain links TRBV11-1 to TRBJ2-2; the match to TRBD1 covers 9 bases. Germline V CDR1 and CDR2: SGHAT, FQDESV (reference sequence). Losses at the gene ends were 5 bases for V and 5 bases for J; bases not matched to a gene: 12. The CDR3 loop spans 17 amino acids.

With regard to this clonotype: A much bigger clone sits one base away, suggesting this may be a read error. The V call is TRBV4-1, the J call TRBJ2-7; no definite D call. Germline V gives CDR1 MGHRA, CDR2 YSYEKL. This CDR3 contains 14 residues. Trimming took 0 bases from V and 4 from J, leaving 10 bases between them. The CDR3 spells CASSQERTVYEQYF. The CDR3 DNA reads as TGCGCCAGCAGCCAAGAGAGAACTGTTTACGAGCAGTACTTC.

With respect to this clonotype: A read error is possible here, since a much larger clone lies one base away. The J gene is TRBJ2-7, the V gene TRBV6-5, with unresolved D. V shed 6 bases and J shed 0 bases, with 21 bases lying between them. CDR3 length: 17 residues. Germline values: CDR1 MNHEY, CDR2 SVGAGI. CDR3 residues: CASSYALGTASSYEQYF. For the CDR3, the DNA is TGTGCCAGCAGCTATGCCTTGGGAACAGCAAGCTCCTACGAGCAGTACTTC.

This clonotype was observed at least ten times. J is TRBJ1-2 and V is TRBV5-6; D might be TRBD1 (5 bases). This CDR3 has 14 residues. The germline V gene has CDR1 SGHDT and CDR2 YYEEEE. The V end was cut by 7 bases, the J end by 4 bases, with 17 bases between. For the CDR3, the DNA is TGTGCCAGCGCCAGAAACGACAGTCCCTATGGCTACACCTTC. Amino acid sequence: CASARNDSPYGYTF. The full variable domain, its missing parts supplied by reference TRBV5-6 and TRBJ1-2, is DAGVTQSPTHLIKTRGQQVTLRCSPKSGHDTVSWYQQALGQGPQFIFQYYEEEERQRGNFPDRFSGHQFPNYSSELNVNALLLGDSALYLCASARNDSPYGYTFGSGTRLTVV.

The table lists this clonotype with many counts. The chain combines TRBV4-2 with TRBJ2-2; the match to TRBD1 covers 12 bases. The CDR3 totals 15 residues. J gave up 8 bases and V 4 bases, and 5 bases lay outside the gene matches. Germline V CDR1 and CDR2: LGHNA, YNFKEQ. Here the CDR3 DNA reads TGTGCCAGCAGCCCGAGGGACAGGGGGCCTGGGGAGCTGTTTTTT. Translating it yields CASSPRDRGPGELFF.

This clonotype was recorded many times. The chain has TRBV5-1 and TRBJ2-7, with D unresolved. Germline V gene data show CDR1 as SGHRS and CDR2 as YFSETQ. The CDR3 has 13 amino acids. V shed 3 bases and J shed 3 bases, with 10 bases lying between them. The chain's CDR3 is CASSYGQNYEQYF. In DNA, the CDR3 is TGCGCCAGCAGCTACGGGCAGAACTACGAGCAGTACTTC.

The sample holds many counts of this clonotype. The V and J genes are TRBV19 and TRBJ1-1; D uncertain. V lost 7 bases and J 0 bases, leaving 15 bases between the germline ends. CDR1 is LNHDA and CDR2 is SQIVND in the germline V gene (reference sequence). The CDR3 extends over 15 amino acids. This CDR3 is CASTAGWAVNTEAFF. CDR3 DNA: TGTGCCAGTACCGCAGGCTGGGCAGTGAACACTGAAGCTTTCTTT.

The V gene is TRBV28, the J gene TRBJ2-1; D uncertain. The V end lost 5 bases, the J end lost 4 bases, and 6 bases lay between the germline ends. In germline, CDR1 is MDHEN, CDR2 SYDVKM. The CDR3 has 12 residues. The CDR3 loop reads CASSPSYNEQFF. The CDR3, as DNA: TGTGCCAGCAGTCCCAGTTACAATGAGCAGTTCTTC. Full variable domain (rest looked up from reference TRBV28 and TRBJ2-1): DVKVTQSSRYLVKRTGEKVFLECVQDMDHENMFWYRQDPGLGLRLIYFSYDVKMKEKGDIPEGYSVSREKKERFSLILESASTNQTSMYLCASSPSYNEQFFGPGTRLTVL.

This clonotype was seen at least ten times. This chain connects TRBV4-3 to TRBJ2-3; D is unresolved. In germline, CDR1 is LGHNA, CDR2 YSLEER. Trimming left V 3 bases short and J 0 bases short, with 7 bases between. The length of the CDR3 is 14 residues. The CDR3 nucleotides are TGCGCCAGCAGCCATGCGACTAGCACAGATACGCAGTATTTT. It codes for CASSHATSTDTQYF.

The chain employs TRBV27 and TRBJ2-2; D uncertain. Germline V CDR1 and CDR2: MNHEY, SMNVEV (reference sequence). The V and J ends lost 7 bases and 6 bases respectively, with 12 bases between them. CDR3 length: 13 amino acids. The CDR3 reads CASTRAVAGELFF. CDR3 coding DNA: TGTGCCAGCACTAGGGCAGTTGCCGGGGAGCTGTTTTTT.

This rearrangement joins TRBV6-1 to TRBJ2-3, with D tentatively TRBD2 (5 bases). CDR3 length equals 16 residues. Germline loops: CDR1 MNHNS, CDR2 SASEGT. Between the trimmed V and J ends, which lost 8 bases and 6 bases, there was a span of 24 bases. In DNA form, the CDR3 reads TGTGCCAGCTCCTATCCTCGGGAAGTAGTGGCCGATACGCAGTATTTT. The encoded protein is CASSYPREVVADTQYF.